The 27 T cell receptor beta chains given below trace back to one sample, sequenced in a study of T cells in Graves' hyperthyroidism and ophthalmopathy. The source material, RNA transcripts, was used to amplify TCR beta CDR3 regions. Carried out on the TCR CDR3, a first-round RT-PCR used the HTBI primer set. TCRdb re-called the multiplex PCR reads through MiXCR, storing one row per CDR3 protein. The table has about 380,000 distinct CDR3 sequences, less than 20% seen once. Sequencing used blood. These receptors all come from a man between 18 and 29 years old with Graves' ophthalmopathy.

Worth noting for this clonotype: A much larger clone differs by one base, so this may be a read error. This chain links TRBV18 with TRBJ2-5, with D perhaps matching TRBD1 or TRBD2 (5 bases each). The V and J ends lost 8 bases and 0 bases respectively, with 10 bases between them. The length of the CDR3 is 13 residues. Germline assignment: CDR1 KGHSH and CDR2 LQKENI. CDR3 bases: TGTGCCAGCCTGGGACGGAACCAAGAGACCCAGTACTTC. It codes for CASLGRNQETQYF.

This clonotype was picked up a small number of times. Written as DNA, the CDR3 is TGTGCCACCAGTGGCCAGTGGGGGGCCGGGTCACCCCTCCACTTT. Translating gives CATSGQWGAGSPLHF. The rearrangement links TRBV24-1 to TRBJ1-6; TRBD1 is a possible D gene (6 bases). The germline CDR1 and CDR2 sequences are KGHDR and SFDVKD. CDR3 length: 15 amino acids. Trimming removed 5 bases at V and 10 bases at J, with 17 bases between.

V usage is TRBV4-1 and J usage is TRBJ1-2; D remains unclear. Trimming left V 0 bases short and J 5 bases short, with 16 bases between. The CDR3 covers 16 residues. CDR1 is MGHRA and CDR2 is YSYEKL in the germline V gene. CDR3 in amino acids: CASSQDLRQFAYGYTF. The CDR3 DNA follows: TGCGCCAGCAGCCAAGATCTCCGCCAGTTCGCGTATGGCTACACCTTC.

Ten or more counts support this clonotype. CDR3 protein: CASTLGNPMTEAFF. In nucleotides, the CDR3 is TGTGCCAGCACCCTCGGGAACCCTATGACTGAAGCTTTCTTT. The chain recombines TRBV6-2 or TRBV6-3 with TRBJ1-1; D gene ambiguous. Trimming cost V 7 bases and J 5 bases, with 17 bases left between them. Germline-derived CDR1 and CDR2 are MNHEY and SVGEGT. CDR3 length: 14 amino acids.

This clonotype was recorded at least ten times. The J gene is TRBJ2-3, the V gene TRBV6-1; 12 bases line up with TRBD2. Germline assignment: CDR1 MNHNS and CDR2 SASEGT. This CDR3 has 17 amino acids. The V segment lost 6 bases and the J segment 0 bases; nucleotides outside the gene matches: 7. The CDR3 DNA reads as TGTGCCAGCAGAAGGACTAGCGGGGCCACTAGCACAGATACGCAGTATTTT. Translating it yields CASRRTSGATSTDTQYF.

This clonotype was seen at least ten times. The rearrangement uses TRBV28 and TRBJ1-1; 7 nucleotides match TRBD1. After removal of 11 bases from V and 2 bases from J, the junction contained 8 bases not matched to a gene. Germline assignment: CDR1 MDHEN and CDR2 SYDVKM. This CDR3 has 13 amino acids. CDR3 DNA: TGTGCCGTCGACGGGGACAGCAACACTGAAGCTTTCTTT. Protein: CAVDGDSNTEAFF.

This clonotype was detected ten times or more. The chain recombines TRBV28 with TRBJ2-5; 8 bases fit TRBD1. The V and J ends lost 8 bases and 4 bases, in that order; junction bases with no gene match: 3. The CDR3 length is 12 residues. CDR1 and CDR2 (germline): MDHEN, SYDVKM. For the CDR3, the DNA is TGTGCCAGCTCGACAGGGGTAGAGACCCAGTACTTC. Translating gives CASSTGVETQYF.

V is TRBV4-1 and J is TRBJ2-4, with D perhaps given as TRBD1 or TRBD2 (6 bases each). V lost 3 bases and J 1 base, leaving 13 bases between the germline ends. Looked up from germline, CDR1 is MGHRA and CDR2 is YSYEKL. The CDR3 has 16 amino acids. The DNA of the CDR3 is TGCGCCAGCAGCCATATATGGGGGGCCGCCAAAAACATTCAGTACTTC. This gives the protein CASSHIWGAAKNIQYF.

As for this clonotype: A single base separates this from a much larger clone, so it may be a read error. In DNA, the CDR3 is TGTGCCAGCAGCCCGGGGGGGGCGGCAGATACGCAGTATTTT. Translation gives CASSPGGAADTQYF. The V call is TRBV9, the J call TRBJ2-3; 8 nucleotides match TRBD2. Germline assignment: CDR1 SGDLS and CDR2 YYNGEE. V shed 4 bases and J 4 bases; nucleotides not matched to a gene: 5. The length of the CDR3 is 14 residues. Drawing the rest from reference TRBV9 and TRBJ2-3, the complete variable domain is DSGVTQTPKHLITATGQRVTLRCSPRSGDLSVYWYQQSLDQGLQFLIQYYNGEERAKGNILERFSAQQFPDLHSELNLSSLELGDSALYFCASSPGGAADTQYFGPGTRLTVL.

The chain links TRBV5-6 to TRBJ2-7; perhaps TRBD1 as D (5 bases). Germline loops: CDR1 SGHDT, CDR2 YYEEEE. This CDR3 is built from 13 residues. V lost 2 bases and J lost 4, with 10 bases in between. Here the CDR3 DNA reads TGTGCCAGCAGCTTAAAAGGGGTGTACGAGCAGTACTTC. It yields the protein CASSLKGVYEQYF.

This chain joins TRBV20-1 and TRBJ2-7; D is unclear. The last part of the DNA fits TRBJ2-1 better; the J call may be wrong. The CDR3 consists of 8 residues. CDR1 DFQATT and CDR2 SNEGSKA come from the germline V gene (reference sequence). The CDR3 DNA follows: TGCAGTCCTGGCGAGCAGTTCTTC. Its protein is CSPGEQFF.

This clonotype was detected ten times or more. The chain uses TRBV18 and TRBJ2-1, with no clear D. Trimming took 6 bases from V and 4 from J, leaving 13 bases between them. CDR1 and CDR2 from the germline V gene are KGHSH and LQKENI. CDR3 size: 14 residues. In nucleotides, the CDR3 is TGTGCCAGCTCTCCCGACTCCGGGTACAATGAGCAGTTCTTC. Translating gives CASSPDSGYNEQFF.

The table lists this clonotype with many counts. This chain links TRBV6-1 with TRBJ2-7; either TRBD1 or TRBD2 may supply D (5 bases each). V was shortened by 5 bases and J by 7 bases, with 15 bases between the two germline ends. CDR1 is MNHNS, CDR2 SASEGT, per germline. The CDR3 loop spans 13 amino acids. The CDR3 loop is CASSYRDLEEQYF. The DNA for the CDR3 is TGTGCCAGCAGTTACCGGGACCTAGAGGAGCAGTACTTC.

The rearrangement links TRBV19 to TRBJ2-1; 7 bases are shared with TRBD2. The DNA matches TRBJ2-7 better at its end, which makes the J call doubtful. The CDR3 spans 15 residues. Germline V CDR1 and CDR2: LNHDA, SQIVND (reference sequence). CDR3 residues: CASRRGDQTYNEQYF. DNA of the CDR3: TGTGCCAGCCGCCGGGGGGACCAGACGTACAATGAGCAGTACTTC.

The genes are TRBV7-3 and TRBJ2-1, with TRBD2 identical over 10 bases. J was trimmed by 10 bases and V by 5 bases; bases with no gene match: 8. CDR3 length equals 14 residues. Germline V gene lookup returns CDR1 SGHTA and CDR2 FQGTGA. The chain's CDR3 is CASSLSGGFAEQFF. CDR3 in DNA: TGTGCCAGCAGCCTTAGCGGGGGGTTCGCGGAGCAGTTCTTC.

This clonotype was seen a handful of times. The V call is TRBV10-3, the J call TRBJ1-1; the D gene is possibly TRBD1 (5 bases). V was clipped by 3 bases and J by 7 bases, with 12 bases between them. The CDR3 runs 13 residues. CDR1 ENHRY and CDR2 SYGVKD come from the germline V gene. The CDR3 DNA reads as TGTGCCATCAGTGATGCGGGGCAAAGTGAAGCTTTCTTT. Translated, it gives CAISDAGQSEAFF.

The sample holds a few counts of this clonotype. The conserved phenylalanine or tryptophan is not found at the CDR3 terminus, so this likely reflects a read error. The chain recombines TRBV28 with TRBJ2-7, with 8 bases that match TRBD2. The germline V gene has CDR1 MDHEN and CDR2 SYDVKM. The V segment lost 4 bases and the J segment 3 bases; nucleotides outside the gene matches: 5. This CDR3 spans 14 amino acids. The CDR3 bases are TGTGCCAGCAGTTATAGCGGGGCTCTCTACGAGCAGTACCTC. This encodes CASSYSGALYEQYL.

There are many counts of this clonotype. V and J are TRBV11-2 and TRBJ2-3, with TRBD2 identical over 10 bases. The V gene end was trimmed by 2 bases and the J gene end by 4 bases; junction bases not matched to a gene: 3. Germline V gene data show CDR1 as SGHAT and CDR2 as FQNNGV. CDR3 length: 15 residues. CDR3 region: CASSLSGGAADTQYF. In nucleotides, the CDR3 is TGTGCCAGCAGCTTAAGCGGGGGGGCCGCAGATACGCAGTATTTT.

This chain joins TRBV9 and TRBJ1-2, with D uncertain. V was pared by 4 bases and J by 10 bases, with 20 bases between. The CDR3 is made up of 14 amino acids. The germline V gene encodes CDR1 SGDLS and CDR2 YYNGEE. The CDR3 protein is CASSPPGGLGNYTF. As DNA, the CDR3 is TGTGCCAGCAGCCCTCCAGGCGGGCTGGGAAACTACACCTTC.

The chain is built from TRBV24-1 and TRBJ2-7, with 10 bases fitting TRBD1. Germline trimming cut 5 bases from V and 5 bases from J; bases unmatched to any gene: 8. CDR3 length equals 15 residues. Germline V gene lookup returns CDR1 KGHDR and CDR2 SFDVKD. CDR3 DNA: TGTGCCACCAGTGGTGCCGGGACAGGGGCCCACGAGCAGTACTTC. It codes for CATSGAGTGAHEQYF.

In its sample, this clonotype was seen many times. The J gene is TRBJ1-1, the V gene TRBV5-1; no clear D gene. The V gene's germline CDR1 is SGHRS and CDR2 YFSETQ. V lost 4 bases to trimming and J lost 4 bases, with 14 bases between them. The CDR3 sequence is 14 residues long. The CDR3 reads CASSPVLGSTEAFF. CDR3 in DNA: TGCGCCAGCAGCCCGGTACTGGGGTCCACTGAAGCTTTCTTT.

V is TRBV9 and J is TRBJ2-3; D not resolved. The V gene's germline CDR1 is SGDLS and CDR2 YYNGEE. Trimming removed 7 bases at V and 4 bases at J, with 16 bases between. The CDR3 contains 14 residues. The CDR3 sequence is CASAPAGSPDTQYF. The CDR3 DNA is TGTGCCAGCGCACCCGCTGGTAGTCCAGATACGCAGTATTTT.

This clonotype has at least ten counts. The V and J genes are TRBV3-1 and TRBJ2-5; 8 positions match TRBD1. CDR1 and CDR2 (germline): LGHDT, YNNKEL (reference sequence). J gave up 5 bases and V 5 bases, and 7 bases lay outside the gene matches. The CDR3 has 14 amino acids. In DNA form, the CDR3 reads TGTGCCAGCAGCAAACAGACAGGGGTCGAGACCCAGTACTTC. This sequence encodes CASSKQTGVETQYF.

In its sample, this clonotype was seen many times. This chain uses TRBV12-3 or TRBV12-4 with TRBJ2-4; D is ambiguous. With 6 bases removed from V and 5 bases from J, the gap between germline ends came to 11 bases. The CDR3 has 13 residues. CDR3 bases: TGTGCCAGCAGCCTCGGACGGGAAAACATTCAGTACTTC. Protein product: CASSLGRENIQYF.

This chain connects TRBV3-1 to TRBJ2-2; TRBD2 aligns across 10 bases. Trimming cost V 4 bases and J 2 bases; bases outside gene matches: 10. The CDR3 loop spans 18 amino acids. Germline loops: CDR1 LGHDT, CDR2 YNNKEL (reference sequence). In DNA, the CDR3 is TGTGCCAGCAGCCTAGACGGACTAGCGGTGATCAACACCGGGGAGCTGTTTTTT. Encoded protein: CASSLDGLAVINTGELFF.

In this sample, this clonotype turned up many times. V gene TRBV4-1 combines with J gene TRBJ1-1, with D possibly matching TRBD1 (6 bases). V gave up 5 bases and J gave up 5 bases, with 15 bases separating them. Germline loops: CDR1 MGHRA, CDR2 YSYEKL. This CDR3 region has 14 residues. CDR3 nucleotides: TGCGCCAGCAGCAAAACAGGGATGGGGACTGAAGCTTTCTTT. Its translation: CASSKTGMGTEAFF.

This clonotype was detected many times. This chain uses TRBV11-2 with TRBJ1-6, with D possibly being TRBD1 (6 bases). The germline V gene encodes CDR1 SGHAT and CDR2 FQNNGV. The V end was cut by 1 base, the J end by 8 bases, with 18 bases between. The CDR3 is 17 residues long. CDR3 protein: CASSLVGGPGRDSPLHF. The CDR3 DNA sequence: TGTGCCAGCAGCTTAGTTGGGGGGCCAGGGCGGGATTCACCCCTCCACTTT.